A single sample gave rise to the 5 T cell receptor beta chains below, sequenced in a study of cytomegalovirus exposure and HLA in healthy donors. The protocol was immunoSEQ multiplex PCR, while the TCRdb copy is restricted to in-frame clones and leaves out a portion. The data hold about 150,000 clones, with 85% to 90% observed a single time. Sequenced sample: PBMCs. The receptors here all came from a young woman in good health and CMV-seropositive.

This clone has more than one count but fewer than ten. CDR3 sequence (DNA): TGTGCCAGCAGTGAATACCCCCCCGGACAGGTCGACCCCTACGAGCAGTACTTC. It translates to CASSEYPPGQVDPYEQYF. The chain recombines TRBV2 with TRBJ2-7; 7 nucleotides agree with TRBD1. J was trimmed by 2 bases and V by 2 bases; bases with no gene match: 15. Looked up from germline, CDR1 is SNHLY and CDR2 is FYNNEI. The CDR3 runs to 18 residues.

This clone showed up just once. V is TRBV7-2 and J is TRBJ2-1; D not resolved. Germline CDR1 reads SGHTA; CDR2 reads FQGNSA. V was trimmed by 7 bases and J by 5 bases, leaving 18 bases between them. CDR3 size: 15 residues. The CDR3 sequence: CASTRSGGQNNEQFF. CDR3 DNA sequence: TGTGCCAGCACCCGTTCTGGCGGTCAAAACAATGAGCAGTTCTTC.

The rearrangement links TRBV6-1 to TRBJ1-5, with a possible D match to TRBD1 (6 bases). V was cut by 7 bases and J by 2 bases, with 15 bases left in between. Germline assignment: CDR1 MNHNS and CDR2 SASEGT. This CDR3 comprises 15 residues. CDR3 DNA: TGTGCCAGCAAAGAACAGGGAGCACGCAATCAGCCCCAGCATTTT. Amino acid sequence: CASKEQGARNQPQHF.

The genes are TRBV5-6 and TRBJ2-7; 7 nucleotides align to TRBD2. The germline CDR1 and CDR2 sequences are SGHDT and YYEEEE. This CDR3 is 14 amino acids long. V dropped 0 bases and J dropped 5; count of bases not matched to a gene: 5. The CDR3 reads CASSLAGLGNEQYF. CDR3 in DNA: TGTGCCAGCAGCTTGGCCGGACTAGGGAACGAGCAGTACTTC.

CDR3 nucleotide sequence: TGTGCCAGTAGTAGGACTAGCGGGAGATATGAGCAGTTCTTC. Protein: CASSRTSGRYEQFF. The chain has TRBV19 and TRBJ2-1, with 13 bases that match TRBD2. V shed 4 bases, J shed 8 bases, and the junction held 2 bases outside the gene matches. The length of the CDR3 is 14 residues. The germline CDR1 and CDR2 sequences are LNHDA and SQIVND (reference sequence).